This T cell receptor (beta chain) derives from a study of blood T cells in healthy people across ages. Study-wide results and limits: More naive CD4+ cells and higher diversity marked long-lived donors relative to aged donors.

The V segment lost 5 bases and the J segment 2 bases; nucleotides outside the gene matches: 10. Looked up from germline, CDR1 is SQVTM and CDR2 is ANQGSEA. The CDR3 has 15 amino acids. On this clonotype: Its specificity is not known.

Primers used in a second PCR of roughly 6 to 11 cycles were a sample-barcoded 5' primer and a J-beta primer mix. MiXCR, applied by TCRdb to the 5' RACE reads, yields one record per CDR3 protein. The sample contains almost 800,000 distinct CDR3 sequences, more than 45% of which appear only once. Sequenced sample: blood. The chain has TRBV29-1 and TRBJ1-2; 8 nucleotides align to TRBD1. The source of this sequence is a man aged 25-45 years in good health. DNA for the CDR3: TGCAGCGTTAGTGAGGCAGGGGGCATGAACTATGGCTACACCTTC. This gives the protein CSVSEAGGMNYGYTF.